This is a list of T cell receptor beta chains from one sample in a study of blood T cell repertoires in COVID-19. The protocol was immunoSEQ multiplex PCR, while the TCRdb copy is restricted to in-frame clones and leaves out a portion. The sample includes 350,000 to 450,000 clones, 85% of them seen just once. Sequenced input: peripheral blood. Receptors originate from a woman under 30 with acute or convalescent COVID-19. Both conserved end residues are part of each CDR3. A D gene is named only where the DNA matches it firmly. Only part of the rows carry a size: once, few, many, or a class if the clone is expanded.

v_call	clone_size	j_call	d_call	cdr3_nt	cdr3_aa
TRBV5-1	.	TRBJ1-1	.	TGCGCCAGCAGCTTGACTCGAGAGAACACTGAAGCTTTCTTT	CASSLTRENTEAFF
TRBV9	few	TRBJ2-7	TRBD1	TGTGCCAGCAGCATCGAATCACAGGGGTACGAGCAGTACTTC	CASSIESQGYEQYF
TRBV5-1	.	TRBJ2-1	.	TGCGCCAGCAGCTTGACTGATTTGAATGAGCAGTTCTTC	CASSLTDLNEQFF
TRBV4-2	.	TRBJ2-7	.	TGTGCCAGCAGCCAACCCCCTGGGGCCGCGATCTCCTACGAGCAGTACTTC	CASSQPPGAAISYEQYF
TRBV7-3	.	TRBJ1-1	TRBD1	TGTGCCAGCAGCTTAGACGGTCAGGGGGCAAGAGCTTTCTTT	CASSLDGQGARAFF
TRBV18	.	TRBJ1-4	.	TGTGCCAGCTCACCCCAAGGGGCAGAAACTGAAAAACTGTTTTTT	CASSPQGAETEKLFF
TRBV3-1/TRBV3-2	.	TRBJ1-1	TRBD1	TGTGCCAGCAGCCTGAGGGGGCCGGGCACTGAAGCTTTCTTT	CASSLRGPGTEAFF
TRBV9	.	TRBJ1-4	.	TGTGCCAGCAGCGTAGGGTCGGTCAATGAAAAACTGTTTTTT	CASSVGSVNEKLFF
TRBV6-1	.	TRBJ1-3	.	TGTGCCAGCAGTGGAACAGAGAACCGGGGACATTCTGGAAACACCATATATTTT	CASSGTENRGHSGNTIYF
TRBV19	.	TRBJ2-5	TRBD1	TGTGCCAGTAGTATTACAGGGGTTGAGACCCAGTACTTC	CASSITGVETQYF
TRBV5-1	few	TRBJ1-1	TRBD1	TGCGCCAGCAGTTCGGGACAGATGAACACTGAAGCTTTCTTT	CASSSGQMNTEAFF
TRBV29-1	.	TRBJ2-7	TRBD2	TGCAGCGCCTCGGGACTAGCGGGAGTATCCGAGCAGTACTTC	CSASGLAGVSEQYF
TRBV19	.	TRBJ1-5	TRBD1	TGTGCCAGTAGTATAGTCCCCGGACAGGGGGATTATAGCAATCAGCCCCAGCATTTT	CASSIVPGQGDYSNQPQHF
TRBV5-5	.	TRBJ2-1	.	TGTGCCAGCAGCTTGGTTGGTAGCTACAATGAGCAGTTCTTC	CASSLVGSYNEQFF
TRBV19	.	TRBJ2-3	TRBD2	TGTGCCAGTAGTATACATCTAGCGGGGGCTAGAGATACGCAGTATTTT	CASSIHLAGARDTQYF
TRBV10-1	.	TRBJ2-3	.	TGCGCCAGCAGTGACGGGATTCCAGATACGCAGTATTTT	CASSDGIPDTQYF
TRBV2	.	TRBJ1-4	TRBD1	TGTGCCAGCAGCAAACCCGGGACAGGGAATGAAAAACTGTTTTTT	CASSKPGTGNEKLFF
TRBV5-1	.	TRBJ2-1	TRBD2	TGCGCCAGCAGCTTTCAGACAGCGGGAGGTACTGAGCAGTTCTTC	CASSFQTAGGTEQFF
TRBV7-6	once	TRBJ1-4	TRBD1	TGTGCCAGCAGCTTCGGGACAGGACTAAATGAAAAACTGTTTTTT	CASSFGTGLNEKLFF
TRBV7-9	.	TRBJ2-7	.	TGTGCCAGCAGCTTTGATTTACAGGGTAGAGAGCAGTACTTC	CASSFDLQGREQYF
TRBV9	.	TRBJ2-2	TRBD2	TGTGCCAGCAGCAGCGGGGGCGCGAACACCGGGGAGCTGTTTTTT	CASSSGGANTGELFF
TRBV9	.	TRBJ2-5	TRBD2	TGTGCCAGCAGCGCGAGACTAGCGATTGAAGAGACCCAGTACTTC	CASSARLAIEETQYF
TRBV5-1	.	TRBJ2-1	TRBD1	TGCGCCAGCAGCTTGATCTCAGGACAGGTATCCAATGAGCAGTTCTTC	CASSLISGQVSNEQFF
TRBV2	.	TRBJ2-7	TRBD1	TGTGCCAGCAGTGACCCGCCCGGGGCAGGGGGTCGCGAGCAGTACTTC	CASSDPPGAGGREQYF
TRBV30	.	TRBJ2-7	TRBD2	TGTGCCTGGTCCCCCGGGACTACCTACGAGCAGTACTTC	CAWSPGTTYEQYF
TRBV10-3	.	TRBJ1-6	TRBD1	TGTGCCATCAGTTCTACAGGGGACGGTGGTTCACCCCTCCACTTT	CAISSTGDGGSPLHF